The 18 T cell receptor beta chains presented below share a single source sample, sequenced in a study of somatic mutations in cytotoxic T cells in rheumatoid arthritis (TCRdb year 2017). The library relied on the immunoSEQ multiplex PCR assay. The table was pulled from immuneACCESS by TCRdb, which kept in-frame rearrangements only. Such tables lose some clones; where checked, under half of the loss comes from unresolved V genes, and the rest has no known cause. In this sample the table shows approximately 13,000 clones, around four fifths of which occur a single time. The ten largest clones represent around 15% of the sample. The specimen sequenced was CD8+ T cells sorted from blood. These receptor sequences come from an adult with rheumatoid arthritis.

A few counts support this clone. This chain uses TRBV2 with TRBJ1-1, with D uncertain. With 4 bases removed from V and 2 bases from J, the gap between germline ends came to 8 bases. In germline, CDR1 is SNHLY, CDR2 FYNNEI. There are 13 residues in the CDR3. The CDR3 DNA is TGTGCCAGCAGTGGGTACGCAAACACTGAAGCTTTCTTT. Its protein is CASSGYANTEAFF.

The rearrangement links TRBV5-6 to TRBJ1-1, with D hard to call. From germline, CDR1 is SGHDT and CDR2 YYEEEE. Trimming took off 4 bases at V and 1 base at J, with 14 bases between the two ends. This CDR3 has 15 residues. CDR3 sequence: CASSLRAGRNTEAFF. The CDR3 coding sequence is TGTGCCAGCAGCCTGAGGGCAGGCCGGAACACTGAAGCTTTCTTT.

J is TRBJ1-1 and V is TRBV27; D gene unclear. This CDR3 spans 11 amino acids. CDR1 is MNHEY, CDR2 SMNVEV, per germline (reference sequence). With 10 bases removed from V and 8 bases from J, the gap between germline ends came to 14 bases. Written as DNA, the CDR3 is TGTGCCACCAGGACGGATCAAGAAGCTTTCTTT. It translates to CATRTDQEAFF.

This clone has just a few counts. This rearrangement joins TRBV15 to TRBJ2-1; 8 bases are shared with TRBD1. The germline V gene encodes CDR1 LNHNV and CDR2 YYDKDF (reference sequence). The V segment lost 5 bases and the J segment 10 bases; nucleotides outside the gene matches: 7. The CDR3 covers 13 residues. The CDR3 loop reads CATSLDRAWEQFF. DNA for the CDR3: TGTGCCACCAGCCTGGACAGGGCATGGGAGCAGTTCTTC.

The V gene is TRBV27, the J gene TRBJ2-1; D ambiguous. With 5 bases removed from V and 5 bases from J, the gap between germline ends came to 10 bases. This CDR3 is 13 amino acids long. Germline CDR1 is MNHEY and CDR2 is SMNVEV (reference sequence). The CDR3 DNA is TGTGCCAGCAGTCCTAACCCCAACAATGAGCAGTTCTTC. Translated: CASSPNPNNEQFF.

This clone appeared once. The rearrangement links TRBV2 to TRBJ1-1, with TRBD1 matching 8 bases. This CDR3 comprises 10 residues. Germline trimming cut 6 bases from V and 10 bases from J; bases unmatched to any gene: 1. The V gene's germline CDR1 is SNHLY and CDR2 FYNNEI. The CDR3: CASRGQAAFF. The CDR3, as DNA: TGTGCCAGCAGGGGACAGGCAGCTTTCTTT.

CDR3 residues: CASTRPLSSYEQYF. As DNA, the CDR3 is TGTGCCAGCACCCGACCCTTAAGCTCCTACGAGCAGTACTTC. The V and J genes are TRBV7-9 and TRBJ2-7, with D hard to call. Germline assignment: CDR1 SEHNR and CDR2 FQNEAQ (reference sequence). The length of the CDR3 is 14 residues. Trimming removed 7 bases from V and 0 bases from J, with 13 bases in between.

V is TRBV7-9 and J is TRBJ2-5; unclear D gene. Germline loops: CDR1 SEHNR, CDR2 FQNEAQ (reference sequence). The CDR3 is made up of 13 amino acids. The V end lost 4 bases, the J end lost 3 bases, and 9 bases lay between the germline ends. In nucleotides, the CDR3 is TGTGCCAGCAGCTCTCCTCCTGAAGAGACCCAGTACTTC. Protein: CASSSPPEETQYF.

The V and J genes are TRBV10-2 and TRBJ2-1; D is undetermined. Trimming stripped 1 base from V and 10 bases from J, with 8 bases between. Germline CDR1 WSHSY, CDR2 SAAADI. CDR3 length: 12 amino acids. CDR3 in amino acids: CASSEWNDEQFF. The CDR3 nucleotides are TGCGCCAGCAGTGAGTGGAACGACGAGCAGTTCTTC.

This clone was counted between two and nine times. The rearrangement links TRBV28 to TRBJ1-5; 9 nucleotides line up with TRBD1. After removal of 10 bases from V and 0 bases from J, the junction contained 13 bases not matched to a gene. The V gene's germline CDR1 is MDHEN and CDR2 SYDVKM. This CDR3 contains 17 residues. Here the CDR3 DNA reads TGTGCCACCCGGACAGGGGCCGAAAGGCTTAGCAATCAGCCCCAGCATTTT. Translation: CATRTGAERLSNQPQHF. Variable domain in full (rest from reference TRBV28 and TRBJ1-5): DVKVTQSSRYLVKRTGEKVFLECVQDMDHENMFWYRQDPGLGLRLIYFSYDVKMKEKGDIPEGYSVSREKKERFSLILESASTNQTSMYLCATRTGAERLSNQPQHFGDGTRLSIL.

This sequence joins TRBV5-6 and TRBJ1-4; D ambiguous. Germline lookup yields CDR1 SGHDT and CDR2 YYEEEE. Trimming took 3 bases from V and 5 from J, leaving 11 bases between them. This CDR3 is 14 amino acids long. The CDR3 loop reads CASSSRRQNEKLFF. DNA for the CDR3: TGTGCCAGCAGCTCCCGGAGGCAGAATGAAAAACTGTTTTTT.

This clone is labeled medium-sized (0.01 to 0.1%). The CDR3 reads CASSPRRGVDTEAFF. The CDR3 coding sequence is TGTGCCAGCAGCCCACGCCGGGGAGTGGACACTGAAGCTTTCTTT. This rearrangement joins TRBV9 to TRBJ1-1; unclear D gene. Germline V lookup: CDR1 SGDLS, CDR2 YYNGEE. The CDR3 is 15 residues long. V lost 4 bases and J 3 bases, leaving 16 bases between the germline ends.

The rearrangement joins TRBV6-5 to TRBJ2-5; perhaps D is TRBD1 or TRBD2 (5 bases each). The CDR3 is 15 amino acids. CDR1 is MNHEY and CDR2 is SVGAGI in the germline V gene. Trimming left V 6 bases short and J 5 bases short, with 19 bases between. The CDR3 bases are TGTGCCAGCAGCTCCGGGACCGAAGGCCACGAGACCCAGTACTTC. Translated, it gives CASSSGTEGHETQYF.

The chain's CDR3 is CASSSGTGGAHYGYTF. The CDR3 bases are TGTGCCAGCAGTTCCGGGACAGGGGGCGCGCACTATGGCTACACCTTC. This rearrangement joins TRBV6-5 to TRBJ1-2; 12 nucleotides match TRBD1. V gave up 4 bases and J gave up 3 bases; unmatched junction bases: 6. The CDR3 totals 16 residues. Germline assignment: CDR1 MNHEY and CDR2 SVGAGI.

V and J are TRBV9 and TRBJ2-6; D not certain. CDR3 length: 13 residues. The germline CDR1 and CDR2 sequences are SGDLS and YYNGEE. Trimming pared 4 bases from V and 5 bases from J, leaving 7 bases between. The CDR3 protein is CASSPPRANVLTF. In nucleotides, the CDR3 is TGTGCCAGCAGCCCACCCAGGGCCAACGTCCTGACTTTC.

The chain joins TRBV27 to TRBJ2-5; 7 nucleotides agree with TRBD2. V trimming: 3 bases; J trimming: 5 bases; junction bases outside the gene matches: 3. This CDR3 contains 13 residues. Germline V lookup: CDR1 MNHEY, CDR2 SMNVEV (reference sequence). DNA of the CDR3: TGTGCCAGCAGTTTCGGGGGAGGGGAGACCCAGTACTTC. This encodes CASSFGGGETQYF.

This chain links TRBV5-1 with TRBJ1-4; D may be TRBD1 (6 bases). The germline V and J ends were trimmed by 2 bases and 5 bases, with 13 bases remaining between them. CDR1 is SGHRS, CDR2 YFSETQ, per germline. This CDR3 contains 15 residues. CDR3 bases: TGCGCCAGCAGCTTCCGACAGGCGGCAAATGAAAAACTGTTTTTT. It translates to CASSFRQAANEKLFF.

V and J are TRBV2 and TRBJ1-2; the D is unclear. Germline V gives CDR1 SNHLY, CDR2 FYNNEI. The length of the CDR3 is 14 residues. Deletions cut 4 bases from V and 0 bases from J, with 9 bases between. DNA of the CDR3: TGTGCCAGCAGTGGACACCGACCTAACTATGGCTACACCTTC. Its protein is CASSGHRPNYGYTF.